This T cell receptor beta chain was identified during a study of T cell responses to AZD1222 COVID-19 vaccine. Germline-derived CDR1 and CDR2 are MDHEN and SYDVKM. With V trimmed by 6 bases and J by 2 bases, 5 bases remained unmatched. This CDR3 region has 15 residues. As to this clone: Antigen unknown.

Here immunoSEQ multiplex PCR was the method, and the copy in TCRdb shows in-frame clones only, minus some. The profile shows under 100,000 clones, around 85% of them singletons. General study points: Only six AZD1222 recipients tested seropositive at baseline. The sample set comprised mostly white British donors with more females, and clonal diversity was possibly underestimated. Unmutated regions of variants are reportedly targeted by nearly half of spike-specific TCRs.

The study pooled second doses at about 4 or about 12 weeks. This sequence joins TRBV28 and TRBJ2-1; TRBD1 matches 9 bases. The sequence came from an adult who received the AZD1222 COVID-19 vaccine. Here the sequenced sample was peripheral blood, taken 28 days after the second AZD1222 dose. This CDR3 is CASRSGTGTYNEQFF. The CDR3 nucleotides read TGTGCCAGCAGATCCGGGACAGGGACCTACAATGAGCAGTTCTTC.